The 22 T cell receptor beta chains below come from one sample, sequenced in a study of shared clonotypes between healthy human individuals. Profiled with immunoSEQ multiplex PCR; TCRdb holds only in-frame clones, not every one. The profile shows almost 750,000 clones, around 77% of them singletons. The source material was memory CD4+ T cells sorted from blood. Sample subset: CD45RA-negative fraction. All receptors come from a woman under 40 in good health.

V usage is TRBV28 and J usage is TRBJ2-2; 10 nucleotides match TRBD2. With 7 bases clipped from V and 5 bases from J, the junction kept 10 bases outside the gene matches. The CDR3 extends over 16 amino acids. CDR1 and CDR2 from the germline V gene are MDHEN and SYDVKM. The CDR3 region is CASMGNSGRDTGELFF. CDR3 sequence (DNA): TGTGCCAGCATGGGGAACAGCGGGAGGGATACCGGGGAGCTGTTTTTT.

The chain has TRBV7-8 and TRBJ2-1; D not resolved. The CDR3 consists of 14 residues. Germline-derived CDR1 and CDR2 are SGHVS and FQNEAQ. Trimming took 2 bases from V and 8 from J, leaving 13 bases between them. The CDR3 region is CASSLRVQQDEQFF. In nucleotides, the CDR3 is TGTGCCAGCAGCTTAAGAGTCCAGCAGGATGAGCAGTTCTTC.

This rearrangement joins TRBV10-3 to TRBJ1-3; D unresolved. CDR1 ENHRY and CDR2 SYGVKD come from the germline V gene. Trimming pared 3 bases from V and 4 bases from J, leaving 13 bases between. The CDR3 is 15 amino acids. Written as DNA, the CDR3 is TGTGCCATCAGTGATGGGCAGAAGCCAGGAAACACCATATATTTT. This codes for CAISDGQKPGNTIYF.

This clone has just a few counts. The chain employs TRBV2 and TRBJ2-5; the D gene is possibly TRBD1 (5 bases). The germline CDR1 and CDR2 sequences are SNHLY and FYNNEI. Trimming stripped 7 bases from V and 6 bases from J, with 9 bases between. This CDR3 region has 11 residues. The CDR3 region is CASMTEQTQYF. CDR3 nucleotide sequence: TGTGCCAGCATGACAGAGCAGACCCAGTACTTC.

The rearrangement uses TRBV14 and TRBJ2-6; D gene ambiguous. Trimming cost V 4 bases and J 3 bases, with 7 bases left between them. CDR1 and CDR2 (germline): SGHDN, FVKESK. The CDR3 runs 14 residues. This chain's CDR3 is CASSLTLGANVLTF. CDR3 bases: TGTGCCAGCAGCCTAACCCTTGGGGCCAACGTCCTGACTTTC.

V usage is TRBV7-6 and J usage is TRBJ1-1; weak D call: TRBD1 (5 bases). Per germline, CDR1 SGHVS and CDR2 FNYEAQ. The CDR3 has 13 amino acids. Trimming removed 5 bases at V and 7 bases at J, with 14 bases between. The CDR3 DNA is TGTGCCAGCAGCAGGAGGGACGGAGTTGAAGCTTTCTTT. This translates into CASSRRDGVEAFF. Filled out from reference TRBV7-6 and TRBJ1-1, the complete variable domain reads GAGVSQSPRYKVTKRGQDVALRCDPISGHVSLYWYRQALGQGPEFLTYFNYEAQQDKSGLPNDRFSAERPEGSISTLTIQRTEQRDSAMYRCASSRRDGVEAFFGQGTRLTVV.

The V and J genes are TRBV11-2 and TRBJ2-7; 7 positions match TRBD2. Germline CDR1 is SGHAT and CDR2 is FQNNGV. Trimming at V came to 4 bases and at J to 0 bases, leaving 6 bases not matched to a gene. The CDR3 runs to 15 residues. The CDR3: CASSSQGGDSYEQYF. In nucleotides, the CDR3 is TGTGCCAGCAGCTCCCAGGGAGGGGACTCCTACGAGCAGTACTTC.

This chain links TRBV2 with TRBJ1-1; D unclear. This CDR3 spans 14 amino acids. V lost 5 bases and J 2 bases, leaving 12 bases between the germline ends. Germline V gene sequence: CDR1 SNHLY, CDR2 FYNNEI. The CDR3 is CASSRAVSNTEAFF. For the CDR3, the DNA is TGTGCCAGCAGTCGGGCCGTTTCCAACACTGAAGCTTTCTTT.

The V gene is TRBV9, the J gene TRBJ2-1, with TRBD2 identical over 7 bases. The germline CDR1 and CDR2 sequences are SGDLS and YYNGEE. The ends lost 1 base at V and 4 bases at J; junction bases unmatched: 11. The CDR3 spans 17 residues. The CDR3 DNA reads TGTGCCAGCAGCGTACAGTCGGGGGGAGTTGGGTACAATGAGCAGTTCTTC. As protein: CASSVQSGGVGYNEQFF. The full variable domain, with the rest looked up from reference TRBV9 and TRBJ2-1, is DSGVTQTPKHLITATGQRVTLRCSPRSGDLSVYWYQQSLDQGLQFLIQYYNGEERAKGNILERFSAQQFPDLHSELNLSSLELGDSALYFCASSVQSGGVGYNEQFFGPGTRLTVL.

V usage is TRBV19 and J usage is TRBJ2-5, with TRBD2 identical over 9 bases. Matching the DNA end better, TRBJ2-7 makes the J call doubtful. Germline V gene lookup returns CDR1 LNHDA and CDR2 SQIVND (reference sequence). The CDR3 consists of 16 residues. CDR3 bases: TGTGCCAGTAGTCTCGATCATGGGACTAGCTTCTACGAGCAGTACTTC. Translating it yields CASSLDHGTSFYEQYF.

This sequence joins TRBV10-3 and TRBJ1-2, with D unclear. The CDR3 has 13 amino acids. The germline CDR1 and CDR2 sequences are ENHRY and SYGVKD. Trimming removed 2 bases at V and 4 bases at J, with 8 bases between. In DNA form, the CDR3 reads TGTGCCATCAGTGAGGCAGGCGCCTATGGCTACACCTTC. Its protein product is CAISEAGAYGYTF.

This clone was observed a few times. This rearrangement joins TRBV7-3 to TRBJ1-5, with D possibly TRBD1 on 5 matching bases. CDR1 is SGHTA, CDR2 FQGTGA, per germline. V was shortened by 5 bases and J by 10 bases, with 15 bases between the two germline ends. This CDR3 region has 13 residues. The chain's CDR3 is CASSPGFGGPQHF. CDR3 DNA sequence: TGTGCCAGCAGCCCCGGGTTCGGGGGACCCCAGCATTTT.

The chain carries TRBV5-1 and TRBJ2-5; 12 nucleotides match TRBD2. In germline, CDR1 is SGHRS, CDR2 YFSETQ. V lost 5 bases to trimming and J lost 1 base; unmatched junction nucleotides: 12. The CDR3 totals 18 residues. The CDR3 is CASRLGLAGFFAQETQYF. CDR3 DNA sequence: TGCGCCAGCAGGCTAGGACTAGCGGGATTTTTCGCCCAAGAGACCCAGTACTTC.

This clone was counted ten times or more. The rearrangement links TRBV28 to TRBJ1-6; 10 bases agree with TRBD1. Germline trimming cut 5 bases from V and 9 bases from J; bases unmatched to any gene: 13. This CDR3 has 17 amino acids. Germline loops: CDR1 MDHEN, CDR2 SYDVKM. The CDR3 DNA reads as TGTGCCAGCAGTCCTAATTTTCCCGGGACAGGGGCTTCACCCCTCCACTTT. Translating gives CASSPNFPGTGASPLHF.

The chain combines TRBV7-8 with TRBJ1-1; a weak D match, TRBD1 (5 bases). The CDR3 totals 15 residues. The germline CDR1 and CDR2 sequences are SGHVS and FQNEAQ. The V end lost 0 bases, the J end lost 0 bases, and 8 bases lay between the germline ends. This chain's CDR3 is CASSLALGLNTEAFF. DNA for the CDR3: TGTGCCAGCAGCTTAGCGTTGGGGCTGAACACTGAAGCTTTCTTT.

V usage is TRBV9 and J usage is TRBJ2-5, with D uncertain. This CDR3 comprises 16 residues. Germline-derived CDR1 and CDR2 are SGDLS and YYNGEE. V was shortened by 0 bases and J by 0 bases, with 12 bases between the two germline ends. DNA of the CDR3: TGTGCCAGCAGCGTAGCTTATGGGTCAGACCAAGAGACCCAGTACTTC. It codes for CASSVAYGSDQETQYF. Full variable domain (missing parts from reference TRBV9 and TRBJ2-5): DSGVTQTPKHLITATGQRVTLRCSPRSGDLSVYWYQQSLDQGLQFLIQYYNGEERAKGNILERFSAQQFPDLHSELNLSSLELGDSALYFCASSVAYGSDQETQYFGPGTRLLVL.

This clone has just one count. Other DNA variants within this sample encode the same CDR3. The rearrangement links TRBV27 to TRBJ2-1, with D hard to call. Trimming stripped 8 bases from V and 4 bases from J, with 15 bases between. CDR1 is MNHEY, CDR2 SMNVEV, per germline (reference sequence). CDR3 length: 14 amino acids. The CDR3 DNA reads TGTGCCAGCGGCCGTGCGAGCTCTTACAATGAGCAGTTCTTC. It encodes CASGRASSYNEQFF.

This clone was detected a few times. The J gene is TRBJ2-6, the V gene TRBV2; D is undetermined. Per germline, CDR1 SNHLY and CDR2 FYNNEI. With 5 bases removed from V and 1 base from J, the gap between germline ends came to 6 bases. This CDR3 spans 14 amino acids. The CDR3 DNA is TGTGCCAGCAGTAGGGAATCTGGGGCCAACGTCCTGACTTTC. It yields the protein CASSRESGANVLTF. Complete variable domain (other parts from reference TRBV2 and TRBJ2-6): EPEVTQTPSHQVTQMGQEVILRCVPISNHLYFYWYRQILGQKVEFLVSFYNNEISEKSEIFDDQFSVERPDGSNFTLKIRSTKLEDSAMYFCASSRESGANVLTFGAGSRLTVL.

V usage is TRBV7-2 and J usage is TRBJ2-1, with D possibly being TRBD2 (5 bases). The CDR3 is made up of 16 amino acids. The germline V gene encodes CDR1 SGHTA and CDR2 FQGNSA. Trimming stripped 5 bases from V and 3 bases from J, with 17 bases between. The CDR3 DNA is TGTGCCAGCAGCCCGCGAGCGAGGGCCTACTACAATGAGCAGTTCTTC. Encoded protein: CASSPRARAYYNEQFF.

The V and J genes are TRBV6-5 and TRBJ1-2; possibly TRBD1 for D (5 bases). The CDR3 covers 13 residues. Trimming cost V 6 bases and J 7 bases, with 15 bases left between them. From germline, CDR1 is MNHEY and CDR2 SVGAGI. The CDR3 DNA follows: TGTGCCAGCAGGGAACGGACAAGTGGTGGCTACACCTTC. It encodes CASRERTSGGYTF.

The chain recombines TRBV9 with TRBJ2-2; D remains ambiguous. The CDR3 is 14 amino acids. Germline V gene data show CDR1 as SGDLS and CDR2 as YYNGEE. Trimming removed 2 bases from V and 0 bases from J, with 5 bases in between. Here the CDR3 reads CASSVSPNTGELFF. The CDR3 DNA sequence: TGTGCCAGCAGCGTTTCCCCGAACACCGGGGAGCTGTTTTTT.

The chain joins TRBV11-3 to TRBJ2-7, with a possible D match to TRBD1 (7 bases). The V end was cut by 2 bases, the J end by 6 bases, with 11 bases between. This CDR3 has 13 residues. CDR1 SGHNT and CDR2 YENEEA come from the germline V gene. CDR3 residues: CASSLQGGGEQYF. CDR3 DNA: TGTGCCAGCAGCTTACAGGGGGGAGGCGAGCAGTACTTC.